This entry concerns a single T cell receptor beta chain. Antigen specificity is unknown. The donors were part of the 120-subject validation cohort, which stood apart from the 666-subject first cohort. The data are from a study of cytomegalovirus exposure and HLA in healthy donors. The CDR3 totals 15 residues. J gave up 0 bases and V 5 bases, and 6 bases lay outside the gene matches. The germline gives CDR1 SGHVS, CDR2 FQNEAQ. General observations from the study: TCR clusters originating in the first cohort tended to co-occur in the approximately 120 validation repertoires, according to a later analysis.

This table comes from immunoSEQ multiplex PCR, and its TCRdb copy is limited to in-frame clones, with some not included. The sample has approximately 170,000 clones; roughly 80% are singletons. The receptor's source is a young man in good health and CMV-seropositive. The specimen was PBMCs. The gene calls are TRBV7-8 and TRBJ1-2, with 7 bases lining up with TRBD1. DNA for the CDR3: TGTGCCAGCAGCCTACAGGGGATAGCTAACTATGGCTACACCTTC. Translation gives CASSLQGIANYGYTF.